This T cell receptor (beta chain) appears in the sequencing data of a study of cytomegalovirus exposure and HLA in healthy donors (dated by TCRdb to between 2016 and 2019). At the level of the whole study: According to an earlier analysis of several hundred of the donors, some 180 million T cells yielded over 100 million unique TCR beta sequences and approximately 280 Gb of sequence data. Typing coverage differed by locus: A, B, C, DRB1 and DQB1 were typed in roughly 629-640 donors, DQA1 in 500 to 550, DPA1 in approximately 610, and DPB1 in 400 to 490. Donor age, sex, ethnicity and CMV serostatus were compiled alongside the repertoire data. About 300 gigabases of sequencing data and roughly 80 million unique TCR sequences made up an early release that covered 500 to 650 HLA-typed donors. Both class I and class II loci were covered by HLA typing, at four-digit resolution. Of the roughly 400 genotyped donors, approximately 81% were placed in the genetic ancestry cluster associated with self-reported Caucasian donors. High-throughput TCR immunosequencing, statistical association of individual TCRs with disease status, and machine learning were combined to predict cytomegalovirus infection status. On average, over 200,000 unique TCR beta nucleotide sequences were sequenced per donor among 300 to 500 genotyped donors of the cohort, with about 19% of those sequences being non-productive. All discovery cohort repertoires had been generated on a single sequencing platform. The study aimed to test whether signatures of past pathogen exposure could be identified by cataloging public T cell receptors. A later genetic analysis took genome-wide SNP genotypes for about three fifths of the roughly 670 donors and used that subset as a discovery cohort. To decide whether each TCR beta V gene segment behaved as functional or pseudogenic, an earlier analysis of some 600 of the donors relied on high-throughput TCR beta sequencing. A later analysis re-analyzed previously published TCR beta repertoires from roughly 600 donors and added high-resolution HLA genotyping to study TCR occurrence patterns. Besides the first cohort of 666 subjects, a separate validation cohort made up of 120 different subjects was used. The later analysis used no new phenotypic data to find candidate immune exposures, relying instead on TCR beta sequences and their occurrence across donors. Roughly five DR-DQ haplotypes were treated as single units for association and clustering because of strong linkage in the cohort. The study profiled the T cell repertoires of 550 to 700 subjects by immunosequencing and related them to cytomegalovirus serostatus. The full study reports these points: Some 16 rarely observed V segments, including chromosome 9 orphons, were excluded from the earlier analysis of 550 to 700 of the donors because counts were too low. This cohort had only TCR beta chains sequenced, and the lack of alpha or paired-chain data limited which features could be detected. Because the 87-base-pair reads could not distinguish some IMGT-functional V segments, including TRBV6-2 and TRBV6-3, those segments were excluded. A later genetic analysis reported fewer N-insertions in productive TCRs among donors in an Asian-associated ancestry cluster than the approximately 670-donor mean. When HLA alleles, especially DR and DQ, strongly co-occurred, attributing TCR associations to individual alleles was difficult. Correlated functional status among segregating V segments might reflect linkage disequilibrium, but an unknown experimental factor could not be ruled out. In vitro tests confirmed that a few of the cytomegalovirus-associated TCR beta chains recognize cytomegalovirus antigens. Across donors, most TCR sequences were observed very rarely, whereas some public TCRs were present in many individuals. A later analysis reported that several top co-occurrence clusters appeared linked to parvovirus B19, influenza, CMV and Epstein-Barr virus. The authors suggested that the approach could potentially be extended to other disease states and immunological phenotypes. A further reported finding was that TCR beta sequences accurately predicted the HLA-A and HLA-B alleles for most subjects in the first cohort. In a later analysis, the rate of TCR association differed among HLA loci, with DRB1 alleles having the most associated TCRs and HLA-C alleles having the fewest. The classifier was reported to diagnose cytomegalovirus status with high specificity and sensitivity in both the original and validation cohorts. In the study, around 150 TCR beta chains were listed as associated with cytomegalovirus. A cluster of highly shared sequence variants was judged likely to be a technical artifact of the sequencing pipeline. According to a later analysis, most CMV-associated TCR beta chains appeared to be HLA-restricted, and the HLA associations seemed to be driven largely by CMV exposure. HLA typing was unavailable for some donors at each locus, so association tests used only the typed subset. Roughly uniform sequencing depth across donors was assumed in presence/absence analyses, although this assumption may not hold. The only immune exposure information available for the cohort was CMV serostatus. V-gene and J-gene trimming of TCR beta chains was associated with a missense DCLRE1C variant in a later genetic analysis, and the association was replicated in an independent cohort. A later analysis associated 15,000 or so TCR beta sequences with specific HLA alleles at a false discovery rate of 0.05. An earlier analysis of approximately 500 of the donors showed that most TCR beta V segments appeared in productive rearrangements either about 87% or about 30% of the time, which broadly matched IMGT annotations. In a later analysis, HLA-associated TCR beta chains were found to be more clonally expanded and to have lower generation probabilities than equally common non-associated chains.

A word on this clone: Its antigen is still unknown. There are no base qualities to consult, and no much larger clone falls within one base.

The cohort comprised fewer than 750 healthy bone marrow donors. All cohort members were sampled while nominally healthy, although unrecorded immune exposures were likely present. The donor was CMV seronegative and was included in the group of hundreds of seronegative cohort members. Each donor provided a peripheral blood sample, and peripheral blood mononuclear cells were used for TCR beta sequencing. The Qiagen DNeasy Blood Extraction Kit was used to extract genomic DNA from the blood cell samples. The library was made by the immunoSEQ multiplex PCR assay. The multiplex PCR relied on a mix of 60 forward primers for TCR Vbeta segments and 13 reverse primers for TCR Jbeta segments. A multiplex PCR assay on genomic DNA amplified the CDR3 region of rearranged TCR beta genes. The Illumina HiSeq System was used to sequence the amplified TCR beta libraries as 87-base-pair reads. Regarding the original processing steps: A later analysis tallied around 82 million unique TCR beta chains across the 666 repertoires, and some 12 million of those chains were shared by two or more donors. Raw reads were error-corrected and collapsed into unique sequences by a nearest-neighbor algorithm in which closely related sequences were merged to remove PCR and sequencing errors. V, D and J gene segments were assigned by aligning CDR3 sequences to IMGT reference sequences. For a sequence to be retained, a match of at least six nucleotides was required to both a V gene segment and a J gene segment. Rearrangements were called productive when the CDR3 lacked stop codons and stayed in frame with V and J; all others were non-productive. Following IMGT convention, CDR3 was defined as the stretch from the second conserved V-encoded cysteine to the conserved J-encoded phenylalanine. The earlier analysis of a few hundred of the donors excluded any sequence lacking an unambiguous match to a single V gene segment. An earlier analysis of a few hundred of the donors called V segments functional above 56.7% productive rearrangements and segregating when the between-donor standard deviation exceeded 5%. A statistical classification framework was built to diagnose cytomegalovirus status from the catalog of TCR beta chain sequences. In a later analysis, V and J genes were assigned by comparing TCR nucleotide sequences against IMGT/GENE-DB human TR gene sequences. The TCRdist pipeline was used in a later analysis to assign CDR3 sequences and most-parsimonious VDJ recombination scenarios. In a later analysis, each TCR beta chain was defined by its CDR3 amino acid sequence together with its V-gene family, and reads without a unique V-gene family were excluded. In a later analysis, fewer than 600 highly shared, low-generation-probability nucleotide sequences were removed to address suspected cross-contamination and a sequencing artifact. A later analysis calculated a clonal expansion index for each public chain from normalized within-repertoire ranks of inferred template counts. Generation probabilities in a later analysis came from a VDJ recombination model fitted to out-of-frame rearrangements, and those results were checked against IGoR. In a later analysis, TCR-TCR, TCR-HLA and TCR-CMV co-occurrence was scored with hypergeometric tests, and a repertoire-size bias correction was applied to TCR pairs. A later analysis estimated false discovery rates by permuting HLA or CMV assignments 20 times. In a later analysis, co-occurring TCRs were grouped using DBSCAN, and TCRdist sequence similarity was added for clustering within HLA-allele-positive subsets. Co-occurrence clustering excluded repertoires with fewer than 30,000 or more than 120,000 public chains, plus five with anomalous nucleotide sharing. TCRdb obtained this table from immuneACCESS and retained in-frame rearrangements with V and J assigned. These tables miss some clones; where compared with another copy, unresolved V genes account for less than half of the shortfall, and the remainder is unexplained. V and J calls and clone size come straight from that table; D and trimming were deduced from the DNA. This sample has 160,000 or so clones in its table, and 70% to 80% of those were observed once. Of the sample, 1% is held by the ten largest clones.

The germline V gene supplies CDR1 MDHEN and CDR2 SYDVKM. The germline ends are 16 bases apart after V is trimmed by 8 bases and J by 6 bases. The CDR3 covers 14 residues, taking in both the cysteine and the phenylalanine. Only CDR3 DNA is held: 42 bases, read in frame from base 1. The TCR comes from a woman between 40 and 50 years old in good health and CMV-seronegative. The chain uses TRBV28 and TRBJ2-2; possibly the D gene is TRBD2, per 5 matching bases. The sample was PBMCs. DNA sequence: TGTGCCAGCGTCCCCGGGGTGAGGTCCGGGGAGCTGTTTTTT. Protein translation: CASVPGVRSGELFF.